The source of this TCR beta chain is a study of T cell responses to AZD1222 COVID-19 vaccine. Study results and limitations: Regions 160-218 and 743-854 held dominance among vaccine-associated CD4 TCRs, which spanned spike. Spike-specific TCR breadth and depth grew following two AZD1222 doses. Donors in the cohort were predominantly white British and more often female, and clonal diversity was possibly underestimated.

Comments on this clone: Its antigen is undetermined.

V was clipped by 2 bases and J by 4 bases, with 14 bases between them. Per germline, CDR1 MNHEY and CDR2 SVGEGT. This CDR3 is built from 16 residues. Method: immunoSEQ multiplex PCR; TCRdb's copy keeps in-frame clones and lacks some. The sample consists of 90,000 to 100,000 clones, 70% to 90% of them appearing once. The chain joins TRBV6-2 or TRBV6-3 to TRBJ2-2; a weak D match, TRBD1 (6 bases). This specimen consisted of peripheral blood, obtained on day 0 of AZD1222 vaccination. This receptor was taken from an adult in good health. The CDR3: CASSYLWGLGTGELFF. CDR3 DNA sequence: TGTGCCAGCAGTTACCTGTGGGGGCTCGGCACCGGGGAGCTGTTTTTT.